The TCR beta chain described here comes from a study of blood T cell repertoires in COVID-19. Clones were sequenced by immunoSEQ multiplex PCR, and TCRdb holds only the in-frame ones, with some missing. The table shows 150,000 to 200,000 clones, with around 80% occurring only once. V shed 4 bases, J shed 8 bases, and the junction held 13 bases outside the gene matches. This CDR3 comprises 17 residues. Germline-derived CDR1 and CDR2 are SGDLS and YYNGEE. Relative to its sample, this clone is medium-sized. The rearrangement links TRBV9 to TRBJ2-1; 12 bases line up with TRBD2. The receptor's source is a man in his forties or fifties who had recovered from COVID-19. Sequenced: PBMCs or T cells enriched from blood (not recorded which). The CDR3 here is CASSTGFLAGGPDEQFF. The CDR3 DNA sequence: TGTGCCAGCAGCACAGGGTTCCTAGCGGGGGGGCCTGATGAGCAGTTCTTC.